The 23 T cell receptor beta chains listed next were all sequenced from one sample in a study of cytomegalovirus exposure and HLA in healthy donors. The method was immunoSEQ multiplex PCR; TCRdb's version includes in-frame clones alone and lacks a portion of them. There are 90,000 to 100,000 clones in the sample; around 85% occur only once, and under 4.5% lies in the top ten. Material: PBMCs. Receptor source: a woman aged 25 to 45 in good health and CMV-seronegative.

The V gene is TRBV18, the J gene TRBJ2-5, with 7 positions matching TRBD2. The germline gives CDR1 KGHSH, CDR2 LQKENI. The CDR3 has 15 residues. The junction had 9 bases not matched to a gene; V was cut back by 3 bases and J by 5 bases. For the CDR3, the DNA is TGTGCCAGCTCACCGTATCCCAACGGGGGGGAGACCCAGTACTTC. Its translation: CASSPYPNGGETQYF.

The CDR3 loop reads CASSRERGLSGNTIYF. DNA for the CDR3: TGTGCCAGCAGTCGCGAGAGAGGCCTCTCTGGAAACACCATATATTTT. V gene TRBV27 combines with J gene TRBJ1-3; no firm D call. The length of the CDR3 is 16 residues. Trimming stripped 5 bases from V and 0 bases from J, with 14 bases between. Per germline, CDR1 MNHEY and CDR2 SMNVEV (reference sequence).

Only one count was recorded for this clone. The CDR3 spells CAISELLGHNEKLFF. The CDR3 nucleotides are TGTGCCATCAGTGAGTTATTGGGACATAATGAAAAACTGTTTTTT. The chain carries TRBV10-3 and TRBJ1-4; D might be TRBD1 (6 bases). Germline V gene data show CDR1 as ENHRY and CDR2 as SYGVKD. Trimming took 1 base from V and 4 from J, leaving 10 bases between them. The CDR3 extends over 15 amino acids.

V is TRBV28 and J is TRBJ2-2; 8 bases match TRBD2. The germline V gene encodes CDR1 MDHEN and CDR2 SYDVKM. Unmatched junction bases numbered 7, after V lost 6 bases and J lost 4 bases. The CDR3 contains 15 residues. CDR3 sequence: CASSPVAGITGELFF. Written as DNA, the CDR3 is TGTGCCAGCAGCCCGGTAGCGGGAATCACCGGGGAGCTGTTTTTT.

This clone appeared a few times. The V call is TRBV4-2, the J call TRBJ2-5; D is undetermined. Germline V lookup: CDR1 LGHNA, CDR2 YNFKEQ. V gave up 1 base and J gave up 2 bases, with 5 bases separating them. The CDR3 is 13 amino acids. Here the CDR3 DNA reads TGTGCCAGCAGCCAAGGTCGGCAAGAGACCCAGTACTTC. The encoded protein is CASSQGRQETQYF.

V and J are TRBV4-1 and TRBJ2-7, with 12 positions matching TRBD2. The CDR3 runs 15 residues. Looked up from germline, CDR1 is MGHRA and CDR2 is YSYEKL. Trimming removed 0 bases from V and 7 bases from J; junction bases left unmatched: 4. DNA for the CDR3: TGCGCCAGCAGCCAAGATCTAGCGGGAGGGAGAGAGCAGTACTTC. Translating it yields CASSQDLAGGREQYF.

CDR3 DNA: TGTGCCAGCATCTCGGCGGGGGGGGTTAGGGAGCAGTACTTC. Its translation: CASISAGGVREQYF. The V call is TRBV28, the J call TRBJ2-7, with 9 bases aligning to TRBD2. This CDR3 contains 14 residues. Losses at the gene ends were 7 bases for V and 7 bases for J; bases not matched to a gene: 11. Germline values: CDR1 MDHEN, CDR2 SYDVKM.

CDR3 coding DNA: TGTGCCAGCAGCTTACGCCAGGCTCTAATCGATAGCAATCAGCCCCAGCATTTT. As protein: CASSLRQALIDSNQPQHF. The chain joins TRBV11-3 to TRBJ1-5; D uncertain. Germline lookup yields CDR1 SGHNT and CDR2 YENEEA. With 2 bases removed from V and 0 bases from J, the gap between germline ends came to 17 bases. The CDR3 has 18 residues.

The chain employs TRBV19 and TRBJ1-5, with a tentative D call TRBD1 (6 bases). V gave up 3 bases and J gave up 7 bases, with 13 bases separating them. The CDR3 extends over 14 amino acids. The germline V gene encodes CDR1 LNHDA and CDR2 SQIVND (reference sequence). The CDR3 coding sequence is TGTGCCAGTAGTATTTCGGGGGGCGGGCAGCCCCAGCATTTT. Protein sequence: CASSISGGGQPQHF.

The chain employs TRBV5-6 and TRBJ2-5, with 8 bases fitting TRBD2. The CDR3 is 13 residues long. The trim removed 7 bases at V and 5 bases at J, leaving 7 bases unmatched. Germline assignment: CDR1 SGHDT and CDR2 YYEEEE. The CDR3 DNA reads as TGTGCCAGCTTAGCGGGAAATCGTGAGACCCAGTACTTC. Translation: CASLAGNRETQYF. The entire variable domain, with the rest obtained from reference TRBV5-6 and TRBJ2-5, is as follows: DAGVTQSPTHLIKTRGQQVTLRCSPKSGHDTVSWYQQALGQGPQFIFQYYEEEERQRGNFPDRFSGHQFPNYSSELNVNALLLGDSALYLCASLAGNRETQYFGPGTRLLVL.

Of note for this clone: The junction departs from germline at one end; a sequencing error may be responsible. The V and J genes are TRBV6-1 and TRBJ2-4, with D maybe TRBD1 (5 bases). CDR1 and CDR2 (germline): MNHNS, SASEGT. The CDR3 runs to 12 residues. Written as DNA, the CDR3 is TGTGCCAGCAGTGAGCTGGGTAGGGGCAGGGACTTC. Translation gives CASSELGRGRDF.

The rearrangement links TRBV29-1 to TRBJ2-3; maybe TRBD1 (6 bases). V was shortened by 7 bases and J by 3 bases, with 11 bases between the two germline ends. CDR1 SQVTM and CDR2 ANQGSEA come from the germline V gene. The CDR3 loop spans 12 amino acids. CDR3 protein: CSGHRATDTQYF. The CDR3 coding sequence is TGCAGCGGGCACAGGGCTACAGATACGCAGTATTTT.

This chain connects TRBV6-1 to TRBJ2-7, with TRBD2 matching over 7 bases. V lost 4 bases to trimming and J lost 4 bases; unmatched junction nucleotides: 4. The CDR3 has 13 residues. The germline gives CDR1 MNHNS, CDR2 SASEGT. Here the CDR3 reads CASSAAGLYEQYF. The CDR3 nucleotides are TGTGCCAGCAGTGCAGCGGGGCTTTACGAGCAGTACTTC.

V usage is TRBV5-1 and J usage is TRBJ2-2, with 7 positions matching TRBD2. J gave up 4 bases and V 4 bases, and 7 bases lay outside the gene matches. The length of the CDR3 is 15 residues. Germline CDR1 is SGHRS and CDR2 is YFSETQ. DNA for the CDR3: TGCGCCAGCAGCCGGGAGGCAGGAACCACCGGGGAGCTGTTTTTT. Protein: CASSREAGTTGELFF.

The genes are TRBV5-4 and TRBJ2-7, with D perhaps TRBD1 (6 bases). The CDR3 has 15 residues. The germline CDR1 and CDR2 sequences are SGHNT and YYREEE (reference sequence). The V gene lost 0 bases and the J gene lost 3 bases, with 13 bases spanning the gap. CDR3 sequence reads: CASSLETGPNYEQYF. The CDR3 bases are TGTGCCAGCAGCTTGGAGACAGGCCCAAACTACGAGCAGTACTTC.

This chain uses TRBV18 with TRBJ1-1, with D perhaps TRBD1 (5 bases). Germline assignment: CDR1 KGHSH and CDR2 LQKENI. The length of the CDR3 is 16 residues. The ends were cut back, 3 bases at V and 4 bases at J, with 18 bases in the middle. CDR3 region: CASSPSQTRQSTEAFF. The CDR3 DNA reads as TGTGCCAGCTCACCTTCCCAAACTCGACAGAGCACTGAAGCTTTCTTT.

The gene calls are TRBV7-3 and TRBJ2-2, with 7 nucleotides matching TRBD1. V shed 1 base and J 5 bases; nucleotides not matched to a gene: 1. Germline V gene lookup returns CDR1 SGHTA and CDR2 FQGTGA. The CDR3 extends over 14 amino acids. CDR3 sequence reads: CASSLKGQTGELFF. The CDR3 bases are TGTGCCAGCAGCTTAAAGGGACAGACCGGGGAGCTGTTTTTT. Drawing the rest from reference TRBV7-3 and TRBJ2-2, the complete variable domain is GAGVSQTPSNKVTEKGKYVELRCDPISGHTALYWYRQSLGQGPEFLIYFQGTGAADDSGLPNDRFFAVRPEGSVSTLKIQRTERGDSAVYLCASSLKGQTGELFFGEGSRLTVL.

This clone was seen once. The chain joins TRBV28 to TRBJ1-2, with a weak D call TRBD1 (5 bases). The V gene lost 8 bases and the J gene lost 2 bases, with 18 bases spanning the gap. The germline V gene has CDR1 MDHEN and CDR2 SYDVKM. CDR3 length: 15 amino acids. CDR3: CASSEPGGFNYGYTF. The CDR3 DNA sequence: TGTGCCAGCTCCGAACCCGGGGGGTTCAACTATGGCTACACCTTC.

CDR3 bases: TGCGCCAGCAGGGAGGTACCTGGGGCCAACGTCCTGACTTTC. Its translation is CASREVPGANVLTF. The V gene is TRBV5-1, the J gene TRBJ2-6, with D tentatively TRBD2 (5 bases). V was clipped by 5 bases and J by 2 bases, with 8 bases between them. Germline V gene lookup returns CDR1 SGHRS and CDR2 YFSETQ. The CDR3 totals 14 residues.

V is TRBV6-1 and J is TRBJ2-3; 9 positions match TRBD2. This CDR3 is 15 amino acids long. Trimming at V came to 8 bases and at J to 0 bases, leaving 6 bases not matched to a gene. In germline, CDR1 is MNHNS, CDR2 SASEGT. The CDR3 loop is CASGIAGVSTDTQYF. The CDR3 DNA reads TGTGCCAGCGGAATAGCGGGGGTTAGCACAGATACGCAGTATTTT.

V usage is TRBV29-1 and J usage is TRBJ1-1; D is unresolved. Trimming left V 3 bases short and J 6 bases short, with 11 bases between. Germline values: CDR1 SQVTM, CDR2 ANQGSEA. The CDR3 covers 12 residues. The CDR3 sequence is CSVDLDTPEAFF. The CDR3 DNA reads as TGCAGCGTTGATCTCGACACCCCTGAAGCTTTCTTT. Combining the CDR3 with reference TRBV29-1 and TRBJ1-1 gives the whole variable domain SAVISQKPSRDICQRGTSLTIQCQVDSQVTMMFWYRQQPGQSLTLIATANQGSEATYESGFVIDKFPISRPNLTFSTLTVSNMSPEDSSIYLCSVDLDTPEAFFGQGTRLTVV.

This sequence joins TRBV2 and TRBJ1-2; a possible D gene is TRBD1 (6 bases). The CDR3 loop spans 17 amino acids. Looked up from germline, CDR1 is SNHLY and CDR2 is FYNNEI. V lost 5 bases and J 5 bases, leaving 24 bases between the germline ends. This CDR3 is CASSPTLDRSMLYGYTF. DNA for the CDR3: TGTGCCAGCAGTCCCACTCTTGACAGGAGCATGTTGTATGGCTACACCTTC.

The genes are TRBV4-3 and TRBJ2-1; perhaps TRBD2 as D (5 bases). The V gene lost 1 base and the J gene lost 0 bases, with 13 bases spanning the gap. Germline loops: CDR1 LGHNA, CDR2 YSLEER. The CDR3 is made up of 17 amino acids. This CDR3 is CASSQVLYGLSYNEQFF. The CDR3 DNA sequence: TGCGCCAGCAGCCAAGTTCTATATGGACTCTCCTACAATGAGCAGTTCTTC.